This T cell receptor beta chain was sequenced in a study of a mutant IDH1 vaccine in newly diagnosed glioma. Study background: Either 4-6 weeks after radiotherapy alone or alongside temozolomide, vaccination was begun. Earlier care involved radiotherapy, temozolomide, or both, and the majority received both.

Time point: week 11, during vaccination. Topical imiquimod accompanied each vaccine dose, which consisted of 300 ug of mutant IDH1 20-mer peptide. The astrocytomas were IDH1-mutant, ATRX-negative, and WHO grade 3 or 4. Study-wide results and limits: Changes in the top peripheral T cell clonotypes seemingly had no bearing on pseudoprogression.

A note on this clone: The antigen remains undetermined.

Clones were sequenced by immunoSEQ multiplex PCR, and TCRdb holds only the in-frame ones, with some missing. The table lists about 39,000 clones, roughly 80% of them singletons. The V segment lost 1 base and the J segment 4 bases; nucleotides outside the gene matches: 3. In germline, CDR1 is SGHVS, CDR2 FNYEAQ. The length of the CDR3 is 16 residues. The TCR originated in a woman aged 25 to 39 with glioma. Some clones in this sample may be carry-over from other donors' samples. The sequencing here drew on peripheral blood mononuclear cells (PBMCs), taken from a glioma patient whose treatment included an IDH1 peptide vaccine. The chain is built from TRBV7-6 and TRBJ2-2; 10 bases match TRBD1. As DNA, the CDR3 is TGTGCCAGCAGCTTAGAAGGGACAGGGGTCACCGGGGAGCTGTTTTTT. Encoded protein: CASSLEGTGVTGELFF.